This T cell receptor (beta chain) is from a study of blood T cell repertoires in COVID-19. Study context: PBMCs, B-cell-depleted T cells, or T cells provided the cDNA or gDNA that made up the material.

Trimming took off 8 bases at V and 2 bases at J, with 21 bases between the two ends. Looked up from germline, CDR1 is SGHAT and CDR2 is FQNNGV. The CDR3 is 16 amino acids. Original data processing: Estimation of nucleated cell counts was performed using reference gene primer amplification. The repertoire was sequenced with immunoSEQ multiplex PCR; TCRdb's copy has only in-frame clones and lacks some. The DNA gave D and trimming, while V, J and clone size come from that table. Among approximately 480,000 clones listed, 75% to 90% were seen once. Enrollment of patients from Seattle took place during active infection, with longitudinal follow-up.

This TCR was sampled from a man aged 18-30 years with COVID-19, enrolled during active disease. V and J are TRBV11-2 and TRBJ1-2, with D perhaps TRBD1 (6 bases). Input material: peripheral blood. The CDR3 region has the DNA TGTGCCAGCGCAGGGGCGTTAAGTGGACAAAACTATGGCTACACCTTC. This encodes CASAGALSGQNYGYTF.